This T cell receptor (beta chain) came from a study of T cell responses to AZD1222 COVID-19 vaccine (dated by TCRdb to about 2021). Concerning the study at large: TCR sequencing was performed for more than 230 trial participants, of whom around 200 were given two doses of AZD1222 and approximately 26 were given two doses of MenACWY control vaccine. Trial participants were enrolled by age into 18-55, 56-69 and 70-plus year subgroups, with approximately 150, 28 and 58 TCR-sequenced participants respectively. General study outcomes and caveats: Vaccine-associated CD4 TCRs spanned the whole spike protein, with dominant responses in regions 160-218 and 743-854. In the small 56-69-year group, the increase in depth fell short of significance, most likely because of low power. Participants were mostly white British and included more females than males, and it was suggested by the authors that clonal diversity may have been underestimated. Because no samples from the day 14 peak response were available, repertoires could be characterized only after the peak T cell response. Nearly half of unique spike-specific TCRs reportedly recognized epitopes outside regions mutated in the B.1.351 and B.1.1.7 variants. Conclusions about previously exposed vaccinees are limited, since just five to seven AZD1222 recipients were seropositive for SARS-CoV-2 at baseline. After two AZD1222 doses, spike-specific TCR breadth and depth were significantly higher than at day 0 and than in MenACWY recipients.

Including cysteine and phenylalanine, the CDR3 has 15 amino acids. CDR3 DNA is the only sequence kept; it has 45 bases, read in frame from the first base. Trimming accounts for 4 bases at V and 5 bases at J, while the number of junction bases matched to no gene is 9. Based on the germline V gene, the CDR1 and CDR2 sequences are SGDLS and YYNGEE. In the case of this clone: Its antigen remains undetermined. No qualities accompany the bases; no much larger clone lies one base away.

The CDR3 regions of human TCRbeta chains were analyzed by immunosequencing. Under the source paper's analysis protocol: Repertoire TCRs were checked for matches against a reference library of SARS-CoV-2-specific TCRs that had been generated using the MIRA antigen-specificity platform. Breadth was defined as the fraction of unique TCRs that were SARS-CoV-2-associated, and depth was defined as the fraction of total T cells that were SARS-CoV-2-associated. Each spike-specific TCR was assigned to its reactive spike region and to a CD4 or CD8 class using the MIRA data. Log10-transformed breadth and depth values were compared by one-way ANOVA with Sidak's multiple comparisons tests. Imported from immuneACCESS, the table was reduced by TCRdb to in-frame sequences with V and J called. These copies leave out some clones; in studies compared against another copy, an unresolved V gene accounts for under half, and the cause of the remainder is not known. That table furnishes V, J and clone size, whereas the DNA furnished D and trimming. The sample table lists roughly 70,000 clones, 75% to 95% of them with a count of one. The ten largest clones capture approximately 6.3% of the sample.

This specimen's time point label, per the study, means: about 28 days (+/-7) after the second vaccine dose. Reading the label with the study, this specimen's treatment or condition is: meningococcal conjugate vaccine given as trial control. Vaccinee samples were obtained from the UK trials COV001 and COV002, which included a single-blind randomized controlled phase 2/3 trial of AZD1222 (ChAdOx1 nCoV-19) in healthy adults. For TCRbeta chain sequencing, PBMC samples were collected from trial participants at day 0 and at day 28 after the second dose. This sample comprised peripheral blood, obtained 28 days after the second dose of the MenACWY control vaccine. This receptor was identified in an adult who received the MenACWY meningococcal vaccine as a control. This chain is built from TRBV9 and TRBJ2-1, with 7 central nucleotides matching TRBD2. The sequence in DNA is TGTGCCAGCAGCCCTTTGAGCGGGGTGGACAATGAGCAGTTCTTC. Translated, this is CASSPLSGVDNEQFF.